Listed below are T cell receptor beta chains from one sample, sequenced in a study of T-cell reconstitution after alpha-beta-depleted transplantation in children. TCRdb independently ran MiXCR on the PCR reads; one entry per CDR3 protein. This sample carries roughly 420,000 distinct CDR3 sequences, roughly 17% of them seen once, and the ten largest clones take about 32%. Sequenced material: PBMCs, mostly from graft donor cells, taken 360 days after TCRalphabeta/CD19-depleted stem cell transplant. The receptors shown here come from a boy in the first two years of life who had a stem cell transplant for Wiskott-Aldrich syndrome, so the T cells may come from the graft donor. The CDR3 runs from the conserved cysteine through the conserved F or W. A D gene is named only where the DNA matches it firmly. A row's size may be missing; if present it is once, few, many or a size class.

d_call	v_call	j_call	clone_size	cdr3_nt	cdr3_aa
.	TRBV12-3/TRBV12-4	TRBJ2-7	.	TGTGCCAGCAGAGAACGGACAGCCGAGCAGTACTTC	CASRERTAEQYF
.	TRBV29-1	TRBJ1-1	many	TGCAGCGTCTCCCGAGGCGTCATGAACACTGAAGCTTTCTTT	CSVSRGVMNTEAFF
.	TRBV19	TRBJ2-1	few	TGTGCCAGTAGCTGGCGGGTGGGGGGAGTAGAGCAGTTCTTC	CASSWRVGGVEQFF
TRBD2	TRBV12-3/TRBV12-4	TRBJ2-2	.	TGTGCCAGCAGTCCATGGACTAGCGGGAGGGCCCGGACCGGGGAGCTGTTTTTT	CASSPWTSGRARTGELFF
TRBD1	TRBV5-1	TRBJ1-6	few	TGCGCCAGCAGCTTGTTTACAGGGGGAAATTCACCCCTCCACTTT	CASSLFTGGNSPLHF
TRBD1	TRBV6-2/TRBV6-3	TRBJ2-7	few	TGTGCCAGCAGTTACCCGACAGGGGGCAGGGACGAGCAGTACTTC	CASSYPTGGRDEQYF
.	TRBV12-3/TRBV12-4	TRBJ1-5	.	TGTGCCAGCACCTTCGGCCCCCGGGGCCAGCCCCAGCATTTT	CASTFGPRGQPQHF
TRBD1	TRBV5-6	TRBJ2-7	.	TGTGCCAGCAGCGGATTTTCGGGACAGGTCATCTACGAGCAGTACTTC	CASSGFSGQVIYEQYF
.	TRBV15	TRBJ2-3	.	TGTGCCACCAGCACCCTAGGAAGGGGGGGGGCGGGCACAGATACGCAGTATTTT	CATSTLGRGGAGTDTQYF
.	TRBV11-2	TRBJ2-3	.	TGTGCCAGCAGCACGCGACTTCCCAGGACTAGCACAGATACGCAGTATTTT	CASSTRLPRTSTDTQYF
.	TRBV20-1	TRBJ2-3	few	TGCAGTGCTAGAATCACGGCGCTAAGCACAGATACGCAGTATTTT	CSARITALSTDTQYF
.	TRBV12-3/TRBV12-4	TRBJ2-1	.	TGTGCCAGCAGTTTAGCGCTGGGGGGGAGAGGGGGAAATGAGCAGTTCTTC	CASSLALGGRGGNEQFF
TRBD1	TRBV3-1	TRBJ1-2	.	TGTGCCAGCAGCCTGGACAGGAGGACCTCCCTCTATGGCTACACCTTC	CASSLDRRTSLYGYTF
.	TRBV15	TRBJ1-1	few	TGTGCCACCAGCAGAGATCGTAGCTACACTGAAGCTTTCTTT	CATSRDRSYTEAFF
TRBD1	TRBV6-5	TRBJ2-7	few	TGTGCCAGCAGTTTTGGACAGGGGAACTACGAGCAGTACTTC	CASSFGQGNYEQYF
.	TRBV5-6	TRBJ2-3	once	TGTGCCAGCAGCTTTTTTGACAGAACCACAGATACGCAGTATTTT	CASSFFDRTTDTQYF
TRBD2	TRBV27	TRBJ2-1	.	TGTGCCAGCAGTTTAAGTGGCGGGAGGGCCTGGTATTACAATGAGCAGTTCTTC	CASSLSGGRAWYYNEQFF
.	TRBV10-2	TRBJ1-5	few	TGCGCCAGCAGTGAGAGGGACACACTCCAGCATTTT	CASSERDTLQHF
TRBD1	TRBV7-6	TRBJ1-2	few	TGTGCCAGCAGTGAGGACAGGGGCTATGGCTACACCTTC	CASSEDRGYGYTF
.	TRBV4-1	TRBJ1-5	few	TGCGCCAGCAGCCACGGGCCTCGGCAGCCCCAGCATTTT	CASSHGPRQPQHF
TRBD2	TRBV12-3/TRBV12-4	TRBJ2-1	.	TGTGCCAGCAGTTTAGCCCCGACTAGCGGGAGGGACTCCTACAATGAGCAGTTCTTC	CASSLAPTSGRDSYNEQFF
.	TRBV4-2	TRBJ2-1	few	TGTGCCAGCAGCCAAGGTGGTGGGGGTAGCTCCTACAATGAGCAGTTCTTC	CASSQGGGGSSYNEQFF
.	TRBV6-1	TRBJ2-1	.	TGTGCCGGAGCCTGGGGGATGTACAATGAGCAGTTGTTC	CAGAWGMYNEQLF
.	TRBV29-1	TRBJ1-4	.	TGCAGCGGTCAGGGGAGTAGGAATGAAAAACTGTTTTTT	CSGQGSRNEKLFF
.	TRBV7-9	TRBJ2-3	few	TGTGCCAGCAGCTTAGACTACCCCACAGATACGCAGTATTTT	CASSLDYPTDTQYF
.	TRBV7-2	TRBJ2-7	many	TGTGCCAGCAGCTTTATCGGGATTATCTACGAGCAGTACTTC	CASSFIGIIYEQYF
TRBD2	TRBV27	TRBJ2-3	.	TGTGCCAGCAATCACGCGGGGGGGCTTGCGTCAGATACGCAGTATTTT	CASNHAGGLASDTQYF
.	TRBV20-1	TRBJ2-7	few	TGCAGTGCTACTCCCAGGGACCTTGGGGAGCAGTACTTC	CSATPRDLGEQYF
.	TRBV11-2	TRBJ1-5	few	TGTGCCAGCAGCTTATATGGTCCGGACGGTCGTGACGTTTATAGCAATCAGCCCCAGCATTTT	CASSLYGPDGRDVYSNQPQHF
TRBD2	TRBV6-2/TRBV6-3	TRBJ2-1	few	TGTGCCAGCAGCAGGACTAGCGGGATAAACAATGAGCAGTTCTTC	CASSRTSGINNEQFF
.	TRBV5-6	TRBJ2-7	.	TGTGCCAGCAGCTGGACGCCTAACTCCTACGAGCAGTACTTC	CASSWTPNSYEQYF
.	TRBV5-1	TRBJ2-1	few	TGCGCCAGCAGCTTGTTGGGGGGGGCGACGGGCAATGAGCAGTTCTTC	CASSLLGGATGNEQFF
.	TRBV7-2	TRBJ2-5	.	TGTGCCAGCAGCTTAGTAGTGTCGATACAAGAGACCCAGTACTTC	CASSLVVSIQETQYF
TRBD2	TRBV5-5	TRBJ2-7	.	TGTGCCAGCAGCTCCCCTAGCGGGGGCCTCTACGAGCAGTACTTC	CASSSPSGGLYEQYF
.	TRBV28	TRBJ2-3	few	TGTGCCAGCAGTCAGCCGAGGGGGTGGTACACAGATACGCAGTATTTT	CASSQPRGWYTDTQYF
.	TRBV5-1	TRBJ1-1	few	TGCGCCAGCAGAACAAAACTCAACACTGAAGCTTTCTTT	CASRTKLNTEAFF